This T cell receptor beta chain was sequenced for a study of blood T cell repertoires in COVID-19. As originally analysed: Reference gene primer amplification yielded estimated nucleated cell counts. Repertoires were generated with immunoSEQ multiplex PCR, while TCRdb's copy carries only in-frame clones and drops some. V and J calls and clone size are copied from that table; D and trimming were computed from the DNA. Here the sample spans 450,000 to 500,000 clones, less than 90% being singletons. The CDR3 length is 15 residues. The V end was cut by 6 bases, the J end by 1 base, with 15 bases between. Per the germline V gene, CDR1 is MDHEN and CDR2 is SYDVKM. Resolution of symptoms, clearance, or two negative PCRs was present in recovered Cohort 3 donors. The sample holds one count of this clone.

The receptor comes from a woman aged 55 to 70 who had recovered from COVID-19. Source material: PBMCs or T cells enriched from blood (not recorded which). The chain employs TRBV28 and TRBJ1-1; no firm D call. CDR3 sequence: CASSPPGSPNTEAFF. CDR3 bases: TGTGCCAGCAGCCCCCCGGGAAGCCCGAACACTGAAGCTTTCTTT. The variable domain in full, completed from reference TRBV28 and TRBJ1-1, reads DVKVTQSSRYLVKRTGEKVFLECVQDMDHENMFWYRQDPGLGLRLIYFSYDVKMKEKGDIPEGYSVSREKKERFSLILESASTNQTSMYLCASSPPGSPNTEAFFGQGTRLTVV.